This TCR beta chain was captured by sequencing in a study of blood T cells in healthy people across ages. Turning to the study itself: There was about one barcoded beta molecule captured by template switching per two T cells.

Collection of 7.5 to 10 milliliters of peripheral blood was performed for each donor. There were at least 6 micrograms of total RNA extracted from every sample. Using a J-beta primer mix together with a sample-barcoded 5' primer, a second PCR was run for roughly 6 to 11 cycles. TCRdb ran MiXCR on the 5' RACE reads and lists one entry per CDR3 protein. The sample holds 1.5 million to 2 million distinct CDR3 sequences, about 35% seen once. The TCR was taken from a woman under 40 in good health. Sequenced input: blood.

The CDR3 region has the DNA TGCAGTGCTAGAGATTGGCGAGGGGCCTCGGAGACCCAGTACTTC. As protein: CSARDWRGASETQYF. The chain uses TRBV20-1 and TRBJ2-5; either TRBD1 or TRBD2 may supply D (5 bases each). The CDR3 covers 15 residues. Germline-derived CDR1 and CDR2 are DFQATT and SNEGSKA (reference sequence). V was shortened by 0 bases and J by 5 bases, with 16 bases between the two germline ends.